What follows are 16 T cell receptor beta chains derived from one specimen sequenced in a study of cytomegalovirus exposure and HLA in healthy donors. Sequencing used immunoSEQ multiplex PCR; TCRdb keeps in-frame clones, though not all of them. The sample contains fewer than 250,000 clones, just under 90% of which appear only once. Sequenced sample: PBMCs. The receptors come from a man between 18 and 29 years old in good health and CMV-seronegative.

The chain employs TRBV11-2 and TRBJ2-7; 8 bases match TRBD1. V gave up 5 bases and J gave up 4 bases; unmatched junction bases: 10. This CDR3 comprises 15 residues. Looked up from germline, CDR1 is SGHAT and CDR2 is FQNNGV. The CDR3 sequence: CASSLAGQGVYEQYF. CDR3 sequence (DNA): TGTGCCAGCAGCCTCGCCGGACAGGGAGTTTACGAGCAGTACTTC.

The chain has TRBV2 and TRBJ2-7, with D tentatively TRBD1 (6 bases). V was trimmed by 4 bases and J by 6 bases, leaving 16 bases between them. Germline CDR1 and CDR2: SNHLY and FYNNEI. There are 14 residues in the CDR3. The CDR3 nucleotides are TGTGCCAGCAGTGTTACAGGGTCGTTGGGCGAGCAGTACTTC. Translation gives CASSVTGSLGEQYF.

This clone appeared many times. The rearrangement links TRBV6-1 to TRBJ1-1; TRBD1 is a possible D gene (5 bases). V lost 2 bases, J lost 6 bases, and 13 bases lay in between. The CDR3 is 14 residues long. Per the germline V gene, CDR1 is MNHNS and CDR2 is SASEGT. CDR3 sequence reads: CASSEKGLGSEAFF. DNA of the CDR3: TGTGCCAGCAGTGAAAAGGGGCTTGGATCTGAAGCTTTCTTT.

The chain uses TRBV29-1 and TRBJ2-7; D remains ambiguous. Germline CDR1 SQVTM, CDR2 ANQGSEA. The V gene lost 8 bases and the J gene lost 0 bases, with 11 bases spanning the gap. This CDR3 contains 12 residues. The CDR3 region is CSHGESSYEQYF. The DNA for the CDR3 is TGCAGCCATGGTGAGAGCTCCTACGAGCAGTACTTC.

This chain connects TRBV28 to TRBJ2-4, with a weak D call TRBD2 (5 bases). This CDR3 contains 13 residues. Germline lookup yields CDR1 MDHEN and CDR2 SYDVKM. V lost 5 bases and J lost 9, with 14 bases in between. CDR3 in amino acids: CASSPTWAGIQYF. In DNA form, the CDR3 reads TGTGCCAGCAGTCCGACTTGGGCGGGCATTCAGTACTTC.

This chain uses TRBV6-5 with TRBJ2-2, with D perhaps matching TRBD2 (5 bases). Trimming cost V 6 bases and J 5 bases, with 10 bases left between them. The germline gives CDR1 MNHEY, CDR2 SVGAGI. This CDR3 has 13 amino acids. The CDR3 here is CASRNGVTGELFF. CDR3 DNA sequence: TGTGCCAGCAGAAACGGGGTTACCGGGGAGCTGTTTTTT.

The chain has TRBV18 and TRBJ1-6; 9 bases line up with TRBD1. With 3 bases clipped from V and 6 bases from J, the junction kept 6 bases outside the gene matches. The CDR3 is made up of 16 amino acids. The germline CDR1 and CDR2 sequences are KGHSH and LQKENI. This chain's CDR3 is CASSPSGTGFNSPLHF. The CDR3 DNA reads as TGTGCCAGCTCACCGTCCGGGACAGGGTTTAATTCACCCCTCCACTTT.

This rearrangement joins TRBV15 to TRBJ2-7; 10 bases are shared with TRBD1. This CDR3 has 18 amino acids. With 1 base clipped from V and 6 bases from J, the junction kept 15 bases outside the gene matches. The V gene's germline CDR1 is LNHNV and CDR2 YYDKDF (reference sequence). CDR3 nucleotide sequence: TGTGCCACCAGCAGAGTTTCTGGCCTGTGGACAGGGGGGTCCGAGCAGTACTTC. Residues: CATSRVSGLWTGGSEQYF.

The chain's CDR3 is CASSLLREVTDTQYF. DNA for the CDR3: TGTGCCAGCAGCTTGTTGCGGGAGGTTACAGATACGCAGTATTTT. This chain links TRBV7-2 with TRBJ2-3, with TRBD2 matching 8 bases. The ends lost 3 bases at V and 3 bases at J; junction bases unmatched: 5. This CDR3 has 15 amino acids. Germline-derived CDR1 and CDR2 are SGHTA and FQGNSA.

The chain recombines TRBV13 with TRBJ2-7; D unclear. The germline V gene encodes CDR1 PRHDT and CDR2 FYEKMQ (reference sequence). The V end was cut by 7 bases, the J end by 4 bases, with 11 bases between. The length of the CDR3 is 12 residues. CDR3 loop: CASIEECYEQYF. In DNA form, the CDR3 reads TGTGCCAGCATCGAGGAGTGTTACGAGCAGTACTTC.

This chain uses TRBV18 with TRBJ2-7; D may be TRBD2 (5 bases). Germline V gene lookup returns CDR1 KGHSH and CDR2 LQKENI. The CDR3 consists of 15 residues. Trimming removed 2 bases from V and 4 bases from J, with 15 bases in between. For the CDR3, the DNA is TGTGCCAGCTCACCAGGACCGATAGGGAGTTACGAGCAGTACTTC. As protein: CASSPGPIGSYEQYF.

The chain combines TRBV6-1 with TRBJ2-6; 9 positions agree with TRBD1. V gave up 4 bases and J gave up 2 bases; unmatched junction bases: 6. The CDR3 covers 17 residues. Looked up from germline, CDR1 is MNHNS and CDR2 is SASEGT. This CDR3 is CASSGRDRVTGANVLTF. DNA of the CDR3: TGTGCCAGCAGTGGCCGGGACAGGGTTACTGGGGCCAACGTCCTGACTTTC.

The genes are TRBV28 and TRBJ2-1; no definite D call. Germline V gives CDR1 MDHEN, CDR2 SYDVKM. This CDR3 comprises 19 residues. With 4 bases removed from V and 0 bases from J, the gap between germline ends came to 22 bases. Here the CDR3 DNA reads TGTGCCAGCAGTTCCCCCGCCCTGGGCTCAGAAAGCTCCTACAATGAGCAGTTCTTC. Residues: CASSSPALGSESSYNEQFF.

The chain uses TRBV6-1 and TRBJ1-5, with TRBD1 identical over 10 bases. The germline V gene has CDR1 MNHNS and CDR2 SASEGT. V dropped 8 bases and J dropped 2; count of bases not matched to a gene: 3. CDR3 length: 14 amino acids. CDR3 sequence: CASRGTGGNQPQHF. CDR3 bases: TGTGCCAGCCGTGGGACAGGGGGCAATCAGCCCCAGCATTTT.

CDR3 DNA: TGCGCCAGCAGTGAGGACAGGGCGGGCACCGGGGAGCTGTTTTTT. This codes for CASSEDRAGTGELFF. The chain is built from TRBV10-2 and TRBJ2-2; the match to TRBD1 covers 7 bases. Per germline, CDR1 WSHSY and CDR2 SAAADI. This CDR3 has 15 amino acids. Losses at the gene ends were 2 bases for V and 4 bases for J; bases not matched to a gene: 4.

The chain joins TRBV9 to TRBJ2-3; perhaps TRBD1 as D (5 bases). The V end was cut by 3 bases, the J end by 4 bases, with 9 bases between. CDR1 SGDLS and CDR2 YYNGEE come from the germline V gene. This CDR3 has 13 amino acids. CDR3 residues: CASSGPGPDTQYF. CDR3 DNA: TGTGCCAGCAGCGGACCAGGGCCAGATACGCAGTATTTT.